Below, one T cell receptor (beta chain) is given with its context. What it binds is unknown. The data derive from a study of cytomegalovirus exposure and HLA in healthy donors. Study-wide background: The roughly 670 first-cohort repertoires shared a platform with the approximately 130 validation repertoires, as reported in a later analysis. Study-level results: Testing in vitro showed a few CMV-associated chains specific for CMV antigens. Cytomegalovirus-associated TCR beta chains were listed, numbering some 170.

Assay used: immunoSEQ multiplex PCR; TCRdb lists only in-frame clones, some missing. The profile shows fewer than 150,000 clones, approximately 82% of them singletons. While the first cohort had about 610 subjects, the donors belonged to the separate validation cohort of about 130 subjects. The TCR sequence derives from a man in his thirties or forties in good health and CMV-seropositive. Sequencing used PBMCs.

CDR3 in DNA: TGTGCCAGCAGGGAGGGGGACAGGGTATTCTACGAGCAGTACTTC. Translated: CASREGDRVFYEQYF. This rearrangement joins TRBV2 to TRBJ2-7; 9 bases agree with TRBD1. Trimming at V came to 6 bases and at J to 3 bases, leaving 9 bases not matched to a gene. Germline V gene sequence: CDR1 SNHLY, CDR2 FYNNEI. The CDR3 covers 15 residues.